This T cell receptor (beta chain) is drawn from a study of T cell responses to AZD1222 COVID-19 vaccine. Broader study findings: Across the whole spike, CD4 TCRs peaked at regions 160-218 and 743-854.

Assay: immunoSEQ multiplex PCR; the TCRdb copy retains only in-frame clones and omits some. The profile covers 100,000 to 150,000 clones, with 85% to 90% appearing a single time and 6% to 8.5% taken by the ten largest. V lost 4 bases to trimming and J lost 5 bases, with 6 bases between them. The CDR3 is 12 amino acids. The germline V gene encodes CDR1 SEHNR and CDR2 FQNEAQ (reference sequence). For this clone: Its antigen is as yet unknown.

Specimen: peripheral blood, collected 28 days after the second AZD1222 dose. This receptor was taken from an adult who received the AZD1222 COVID-19 vaccine. The chain uses TRBV7-9 and TRBJ1-5; D is uncertain. The chain's CDR3 is CASSSFDQPQHF. CDR3 coding DNA: TGTGCCAGCAGCTCATTCGATCAGCCCCAGCATTTT.